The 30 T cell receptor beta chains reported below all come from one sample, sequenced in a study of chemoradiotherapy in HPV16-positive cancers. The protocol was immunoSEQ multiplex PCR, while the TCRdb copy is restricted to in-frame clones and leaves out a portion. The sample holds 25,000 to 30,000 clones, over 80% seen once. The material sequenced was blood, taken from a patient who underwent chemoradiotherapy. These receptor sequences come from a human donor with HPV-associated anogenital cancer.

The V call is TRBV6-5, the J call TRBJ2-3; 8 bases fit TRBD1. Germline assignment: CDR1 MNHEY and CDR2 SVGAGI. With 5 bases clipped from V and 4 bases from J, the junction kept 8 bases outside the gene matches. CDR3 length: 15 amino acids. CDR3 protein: CASSTQGAGADTQYF. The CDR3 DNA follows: TGTGCCAGCAGTACCCAGGGGGCTGGTGCAGATACGCAGTATTTT.

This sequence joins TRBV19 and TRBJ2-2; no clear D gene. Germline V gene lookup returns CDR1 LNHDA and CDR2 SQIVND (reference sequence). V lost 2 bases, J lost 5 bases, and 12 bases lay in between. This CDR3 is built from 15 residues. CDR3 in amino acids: CASSILPLGTGELFF. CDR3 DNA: TGTGCCAGTAGTATATTACCCCTGGGGACCGGGGAGCTGTTTTTT. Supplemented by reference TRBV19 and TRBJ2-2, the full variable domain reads DGGITQSPKYLFRKEGQNVTLSCEQNLNHDAMYWYRQDPGQGLRLIYYSQIVNDFQKGDIAEGYSVSREKKESFPLTVTSAQKNPTAFYLCASSILPLGTGELFFGEGSRLTVL.

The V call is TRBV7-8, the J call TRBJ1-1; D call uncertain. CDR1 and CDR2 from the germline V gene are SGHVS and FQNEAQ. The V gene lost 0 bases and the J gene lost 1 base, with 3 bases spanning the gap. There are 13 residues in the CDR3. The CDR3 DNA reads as TGTGCCAGCAGCTTAGCCCGGAACACTGAAGCTTTCTTT. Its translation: CASSLARNTEAFF.

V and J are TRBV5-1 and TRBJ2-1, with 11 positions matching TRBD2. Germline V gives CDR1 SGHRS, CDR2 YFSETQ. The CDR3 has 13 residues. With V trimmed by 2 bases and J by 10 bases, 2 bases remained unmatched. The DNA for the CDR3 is TGCGCCAGCAGCTTAGGGACTAGCGGCGAGCAGTTCTTC. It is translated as CASSLGTSGEQFF.

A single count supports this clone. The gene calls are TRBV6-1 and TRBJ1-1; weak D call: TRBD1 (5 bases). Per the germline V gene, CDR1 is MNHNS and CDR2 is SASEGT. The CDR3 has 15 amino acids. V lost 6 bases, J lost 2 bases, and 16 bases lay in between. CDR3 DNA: TGTGCCAGCAGCATGGTGGGGCTTCTAAACACTGAAGCTTTCTTT. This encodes CASSMVGLLNTEAFF.

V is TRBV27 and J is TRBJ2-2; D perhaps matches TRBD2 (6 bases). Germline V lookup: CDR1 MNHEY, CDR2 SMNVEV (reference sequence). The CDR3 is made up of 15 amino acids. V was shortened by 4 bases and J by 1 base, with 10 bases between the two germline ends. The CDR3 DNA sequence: TGTGCCAGCAGTTACCAGGGAGGGAACACCGGGGAGCTGTTTTTT. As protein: CASSYQGGNTGELFF.

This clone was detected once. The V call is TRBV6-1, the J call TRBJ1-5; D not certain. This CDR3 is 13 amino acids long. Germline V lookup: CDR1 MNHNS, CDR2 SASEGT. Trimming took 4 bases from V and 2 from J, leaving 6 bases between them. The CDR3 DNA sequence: TGTGCCAGCAGTGCCCAGGGCAATCAGCCCCAGCATTTT. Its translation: CASSAQGNQPQHF.

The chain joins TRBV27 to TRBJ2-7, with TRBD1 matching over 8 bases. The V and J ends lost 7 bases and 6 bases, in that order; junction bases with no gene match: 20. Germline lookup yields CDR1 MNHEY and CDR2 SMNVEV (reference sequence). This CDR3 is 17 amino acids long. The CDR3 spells CASKEQGVLAGGGEQYF. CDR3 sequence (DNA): TGTGCCAGCAAAGAACAGGGGGTACTAGCCGGAGGGGGCGAGCAGTACTTC.

CDR3 coding DNA: TGTGCCAGCAGCTTGGCTTCATCCTACGAGCAGTACTTC. Translation gives CASSLASSYEQYF. The chain has TRBV5-4 and TRBJ2-7; D gene ambiguous. V was clipped by 0 bases and J by 1 base, with 5 bases between them. The germline CDR1 and CDR2 sequences are SGHNT and YYREEE (reference sequence). This CDR3 comprises 13 residues.

CDR3 protein: CAISESGGSRDEQYF. Written as DNA, the CDR3 is TGTGCCATCAGTGAGTCCGGCGGGAGTCGTGACGAGCAGTACTTC. The chain couples TRBV10-3 to TRBJ2-7; TRBD2 agrees at 7 bases. The CDR3 sequence is 15 residues long. Germline CDR1 ENHRY, CDR2 SYGVKD. With 0 bases clipped from V and 5 bases from J, the junction kept 7 bases outside the gene matches.

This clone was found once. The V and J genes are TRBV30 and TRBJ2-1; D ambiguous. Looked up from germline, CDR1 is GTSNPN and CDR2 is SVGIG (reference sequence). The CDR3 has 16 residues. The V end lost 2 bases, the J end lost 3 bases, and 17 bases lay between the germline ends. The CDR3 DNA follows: TGTGCCTGGAGTACCCCTGACCTGGCGGACTACAATGAGCAGTTCTTC. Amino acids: CAWSTPDLADYNEQFF.

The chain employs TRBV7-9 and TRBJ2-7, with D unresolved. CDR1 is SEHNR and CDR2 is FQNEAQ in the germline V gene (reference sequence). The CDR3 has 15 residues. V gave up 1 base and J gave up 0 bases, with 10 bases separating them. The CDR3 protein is CASSLGGLSSYEQYF. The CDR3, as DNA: TGTGCCAGCAGCTTAGGCGGCCTGAGCTCCTACGAGCAGTACTTC.

In DNA, the CDR3 is TGTGCCAGCAGCCCCGGGACAGCGGGTCAGCCCCAGCATTTT. Its protein product is CASSPGTAGQPQHF. This chain links TRBV6-5 with TRBJ1-5, with 7 bases fitting TRBD1. V lost 6 bases, J lost 6 bases, and 8 bases stayed unmatched. CDR3 length: 14 amino acids. The germline CDR1 and CDR2 sequences are MNHEY and SVGAGI.

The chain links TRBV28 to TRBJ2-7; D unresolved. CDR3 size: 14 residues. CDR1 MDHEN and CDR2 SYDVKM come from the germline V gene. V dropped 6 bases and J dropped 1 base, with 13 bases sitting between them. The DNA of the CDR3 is TGTGCCAGCAGCGAATCCGGGCCATCCTACGAGCAGTACTTC. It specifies CASSESGPSYEQYF.

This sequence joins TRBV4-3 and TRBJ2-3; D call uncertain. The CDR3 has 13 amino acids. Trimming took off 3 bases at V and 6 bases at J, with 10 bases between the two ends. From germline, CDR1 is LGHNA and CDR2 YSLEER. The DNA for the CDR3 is TGCGCCAGCAGCCAGGGTTTAGTGGATACGCAGTATTTT. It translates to CASSQGLVDTQYF.

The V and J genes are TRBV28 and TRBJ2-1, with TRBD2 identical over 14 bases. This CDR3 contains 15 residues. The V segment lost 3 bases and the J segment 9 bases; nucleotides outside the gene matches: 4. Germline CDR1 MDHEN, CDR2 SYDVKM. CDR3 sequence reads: CASSLTSGGASEQFF. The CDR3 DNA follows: TGTGCCAGCAGTTTGACTAGCGGGGGGGCGAGTGAGCAGTTCTTC.

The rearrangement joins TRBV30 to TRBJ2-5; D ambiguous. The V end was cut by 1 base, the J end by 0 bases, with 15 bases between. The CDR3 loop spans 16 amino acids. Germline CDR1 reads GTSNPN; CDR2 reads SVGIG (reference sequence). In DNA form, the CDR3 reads TGTGCCTGGAGTGGTTGGGAATTGGGAAACCAAGAGACCCAGTACTTC. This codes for CAWSGWELGNQETQYF.

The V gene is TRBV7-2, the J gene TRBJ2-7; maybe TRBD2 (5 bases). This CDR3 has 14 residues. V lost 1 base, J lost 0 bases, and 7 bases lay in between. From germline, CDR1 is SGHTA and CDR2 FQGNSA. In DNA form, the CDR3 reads TGTGCCAGCAGCTTAGTGGGGAGCTCCTACGAGCAGTACTTC. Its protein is CASSLVGSSYEQYF.

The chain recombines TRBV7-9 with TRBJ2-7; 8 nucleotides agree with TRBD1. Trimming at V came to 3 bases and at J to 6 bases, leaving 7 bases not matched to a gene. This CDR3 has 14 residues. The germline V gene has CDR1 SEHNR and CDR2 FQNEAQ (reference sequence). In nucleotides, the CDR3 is TGTGCCAGCAGCTTCCCCTGGACAGGGTCCGAGCAGTACTTC. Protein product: CASSFPWTGSEQYF.

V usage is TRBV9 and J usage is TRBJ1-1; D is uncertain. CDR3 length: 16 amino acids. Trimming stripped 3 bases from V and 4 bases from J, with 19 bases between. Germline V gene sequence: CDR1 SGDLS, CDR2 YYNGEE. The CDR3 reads CASSASLTAASTEAFF. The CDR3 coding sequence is TGTGCCAGCAGCGCATCATTGACGGCAGCTTCCACTGAAGCTTTCTTT.

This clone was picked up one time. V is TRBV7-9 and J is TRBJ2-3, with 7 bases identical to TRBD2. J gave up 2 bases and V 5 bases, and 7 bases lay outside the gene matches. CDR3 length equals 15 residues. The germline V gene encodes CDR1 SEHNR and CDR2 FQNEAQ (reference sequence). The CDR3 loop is CASSANSGSTDTQYF. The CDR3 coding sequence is TGTGCCAGCAGCGCTAATAGCGGGTCCACAGATACGCAGTATTTT.

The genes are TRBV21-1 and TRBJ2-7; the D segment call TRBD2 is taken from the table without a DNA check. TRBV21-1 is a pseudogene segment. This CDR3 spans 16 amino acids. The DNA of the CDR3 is TGTGCCAGCAGCAAAGCGCTAAGAGAGGAATGGTGTGAGCAGTACTTC. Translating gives CASSKALREEWCEQYF.

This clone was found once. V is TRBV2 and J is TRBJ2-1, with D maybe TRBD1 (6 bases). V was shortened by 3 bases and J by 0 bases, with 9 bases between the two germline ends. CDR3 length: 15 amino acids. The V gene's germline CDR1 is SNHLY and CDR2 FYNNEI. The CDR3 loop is CASSEWDNSYNEQFF. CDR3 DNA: TGTGCCAGCAGTGAGTGGGACAACTCCTACAATGAGCAGTTCTTC.

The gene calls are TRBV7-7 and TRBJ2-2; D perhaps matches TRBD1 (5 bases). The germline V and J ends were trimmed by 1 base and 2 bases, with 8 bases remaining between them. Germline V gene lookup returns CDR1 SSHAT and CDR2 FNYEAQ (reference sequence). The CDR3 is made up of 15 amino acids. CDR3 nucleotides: TGTGCCAGCAGCTTAGGAACAGGCAACACCGGGGAGCTGTTTTTT. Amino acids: CASSLGTGNTGELFF.

CDR3 amino acids: CAMASLATYNEQFF. As DNA, the CDR3 is TGTGCCATGGCATCTCTAGCGACCTACAATGAGCAGTTCTTC. The chain employs TRBV10-3 and TRBJ2-1, with D possibly matching TRBD2 (6 bases). Per germline, CDR1 ENHRY and CDR2 SYGVKD. V dropped 9 bases and J dropped 2 bases, with 14 bases sitting between them. This CDR3 is built from 14 residues.

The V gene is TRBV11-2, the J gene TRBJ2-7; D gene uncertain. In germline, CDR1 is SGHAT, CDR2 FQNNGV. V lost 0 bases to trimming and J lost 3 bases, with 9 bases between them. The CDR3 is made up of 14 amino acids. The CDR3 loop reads CASSLDEWGYEQYF. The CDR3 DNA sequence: TGTGCCAGCAGCTTAGATGAGTGGGGCTACGAGCAGTACTTC.

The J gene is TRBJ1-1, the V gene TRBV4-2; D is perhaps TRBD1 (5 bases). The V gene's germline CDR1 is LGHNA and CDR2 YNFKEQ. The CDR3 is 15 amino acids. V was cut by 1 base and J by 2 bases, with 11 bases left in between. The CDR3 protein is CASSQGAGSNTEAFF. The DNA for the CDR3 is TGTGCCAGCAGCCAAGGGGCAGGGAGTAACACTGAAGCTTTCTTT.

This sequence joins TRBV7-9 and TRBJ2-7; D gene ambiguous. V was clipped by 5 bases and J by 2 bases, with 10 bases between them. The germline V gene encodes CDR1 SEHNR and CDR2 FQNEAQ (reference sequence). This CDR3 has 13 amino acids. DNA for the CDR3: TGTGCCAGCAGCCCCCCAAGGACCTACGAGCAGTACTTC. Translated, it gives CASSPPRTYEQYF.

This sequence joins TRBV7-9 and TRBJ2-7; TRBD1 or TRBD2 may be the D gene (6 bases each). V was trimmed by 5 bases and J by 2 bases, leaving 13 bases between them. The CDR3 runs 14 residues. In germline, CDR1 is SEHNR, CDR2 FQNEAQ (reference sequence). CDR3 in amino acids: CASSVGGSTYEQYF. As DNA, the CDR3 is TGTGCCAGCAGCGTAGGGGGGTCCACCTACGAGCAGTACTTC.

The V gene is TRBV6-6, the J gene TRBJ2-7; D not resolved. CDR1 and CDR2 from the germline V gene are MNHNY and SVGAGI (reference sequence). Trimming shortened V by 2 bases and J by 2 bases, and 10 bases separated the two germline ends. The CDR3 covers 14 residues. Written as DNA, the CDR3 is TGTGCCAGCAGTTACAACAGTTTTACCTACGAGCAGTACTTC. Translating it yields CASSYNSFTYEQYF.